This T cell receptor (beta chain) was obtained from a study of T cells after yellow fever vaccination. This clonotype has a count of ten or more. Per the germline V gene, CDR1 is MGHDK and CDR2 is SYGVNS. The CDR3 is made up of 13 amino acids. V gave up 8 bases and J gave up 2 bases, with 12 bases separating them. Each CDR3 protein gets one entry after TCRdb re-called the 5' RACE reads with MiXCR. Among about 340,000 distinct CDR3 sequences listed, 7.5% to 9% were seen once. The rearrangement links TRBV25-1 to TRBJ2-5; possibly TRBD2 for D (6 bases). The receptor comes from a man in his late teens or twenties who received the YFV17D yellow fever vaccine. The specimen comprised PBMCs, sampled on the day of the first yellow fever vaccination. The CDR3 sequence is CASAGRLQETQYF. Written as DNA, the CDR3 is TGTGCCAGCGCCGGGAGATTACAAGAGACCCAGTACTTC.